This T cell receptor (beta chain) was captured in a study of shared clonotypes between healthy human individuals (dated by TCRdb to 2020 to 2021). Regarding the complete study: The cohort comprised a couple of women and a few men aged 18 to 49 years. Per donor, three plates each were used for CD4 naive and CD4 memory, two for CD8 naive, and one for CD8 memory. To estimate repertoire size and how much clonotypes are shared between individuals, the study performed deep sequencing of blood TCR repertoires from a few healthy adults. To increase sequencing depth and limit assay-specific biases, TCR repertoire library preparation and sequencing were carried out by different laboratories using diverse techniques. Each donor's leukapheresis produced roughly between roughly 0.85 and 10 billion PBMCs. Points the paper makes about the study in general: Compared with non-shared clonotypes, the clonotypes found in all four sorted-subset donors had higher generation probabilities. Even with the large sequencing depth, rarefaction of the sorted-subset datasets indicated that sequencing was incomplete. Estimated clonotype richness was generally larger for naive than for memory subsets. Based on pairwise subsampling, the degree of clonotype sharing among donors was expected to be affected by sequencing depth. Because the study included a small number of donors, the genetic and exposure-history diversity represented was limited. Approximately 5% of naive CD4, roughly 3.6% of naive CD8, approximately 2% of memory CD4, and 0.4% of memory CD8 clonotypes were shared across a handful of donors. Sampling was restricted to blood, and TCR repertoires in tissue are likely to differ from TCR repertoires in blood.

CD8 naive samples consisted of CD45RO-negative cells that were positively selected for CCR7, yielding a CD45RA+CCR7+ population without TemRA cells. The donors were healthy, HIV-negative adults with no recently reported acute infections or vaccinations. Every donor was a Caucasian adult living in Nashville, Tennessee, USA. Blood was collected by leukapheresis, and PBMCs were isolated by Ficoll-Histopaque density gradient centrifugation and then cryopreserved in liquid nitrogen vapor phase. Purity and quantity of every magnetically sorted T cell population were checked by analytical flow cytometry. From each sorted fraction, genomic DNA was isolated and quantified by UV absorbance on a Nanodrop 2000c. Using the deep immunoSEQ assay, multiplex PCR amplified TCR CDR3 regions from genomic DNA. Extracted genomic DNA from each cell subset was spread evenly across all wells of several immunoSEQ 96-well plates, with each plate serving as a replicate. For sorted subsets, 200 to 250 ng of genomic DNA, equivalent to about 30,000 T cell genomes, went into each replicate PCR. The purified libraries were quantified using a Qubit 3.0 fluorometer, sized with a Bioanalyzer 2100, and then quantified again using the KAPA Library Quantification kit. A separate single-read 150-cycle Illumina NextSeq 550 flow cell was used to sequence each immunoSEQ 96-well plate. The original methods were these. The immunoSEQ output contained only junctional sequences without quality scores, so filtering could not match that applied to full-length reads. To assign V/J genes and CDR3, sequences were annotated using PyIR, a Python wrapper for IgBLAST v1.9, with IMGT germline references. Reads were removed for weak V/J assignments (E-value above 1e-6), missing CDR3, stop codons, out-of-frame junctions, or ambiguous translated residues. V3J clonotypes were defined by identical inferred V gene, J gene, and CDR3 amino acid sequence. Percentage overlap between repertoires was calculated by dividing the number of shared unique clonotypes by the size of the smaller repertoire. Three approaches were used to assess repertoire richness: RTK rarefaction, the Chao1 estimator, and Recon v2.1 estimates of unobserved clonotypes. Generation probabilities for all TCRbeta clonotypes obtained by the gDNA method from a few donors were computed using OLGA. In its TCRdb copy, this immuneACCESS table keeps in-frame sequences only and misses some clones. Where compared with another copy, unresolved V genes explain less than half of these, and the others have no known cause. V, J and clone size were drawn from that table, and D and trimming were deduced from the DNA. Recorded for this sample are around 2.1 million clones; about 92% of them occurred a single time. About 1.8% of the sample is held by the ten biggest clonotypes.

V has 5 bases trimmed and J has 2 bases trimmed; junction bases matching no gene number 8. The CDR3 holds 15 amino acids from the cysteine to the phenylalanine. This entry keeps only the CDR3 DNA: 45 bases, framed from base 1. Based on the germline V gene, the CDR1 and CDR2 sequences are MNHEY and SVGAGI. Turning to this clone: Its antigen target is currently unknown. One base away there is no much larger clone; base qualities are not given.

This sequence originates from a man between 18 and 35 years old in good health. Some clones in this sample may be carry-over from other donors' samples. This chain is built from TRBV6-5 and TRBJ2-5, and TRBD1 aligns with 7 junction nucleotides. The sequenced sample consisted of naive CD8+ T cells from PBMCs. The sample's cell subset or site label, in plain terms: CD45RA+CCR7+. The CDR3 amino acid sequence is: CASSVRRTGQETQYF. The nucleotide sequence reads TGTGCCAGCAGTGTCCGCCGGACAGGTCAAGAGACCCAGTACTTC.